This section outlines one TCR beta chain sequence together with its context. This sample is drawn from a study of HIV-infected children after antiretroviral therapy interruption. At the level of the study: Interruption group median age 9.5 years; continuous group 7 to 8 years.

This sample's treatment: PENTA 11 planned treatment interruption arm or continuous ART arm. Sorting from thawed PBMCs isolated naive CD4+ CD45RA+ CD45RO- T cells. Unique molecular identifiers were included in an RNA-based 3' RACE TCR library. TCRdb used MiXCR to reprocess the 3' RACE reads, holding one entry per CDR3 protein. The repertoire holds about 89,000 distinct CDR3 sequences, with under 8% as singletons. This CDR3 spans 17 amino acids. The source material was CD45RA+ CD4+ T cells from PBMCs, pooled from several time points, sampled from a donor given antiretroviral therapy, either interrupted or continuous. Stated subset: naive CD4+ CD45RA+ CD45RO- T cells. This sequence joins TRBV12-2 and TRBJ1-2; no DNA check was done on the table's D call, TRBD1. TRBV12-2 is an annotated pseudogene. The source of this sequence is a pool of human donors with HIV. The CDR3 is CASRLGSRQGVCYGYTF. Written as DNA, the CDR3 is TGTGCAAGTCGCTTGGGTTCACGACAGGGAGTATGCTATGGCTACACCTTC.